This TCR beta chain was retrieved from a study of T cell responses to AZD1222 COVID-19 vaccine. The repertoire was sequenced with immunoSEQ multiplex PCR; TCRdb's copy has only in-frame clones and lacks some. The sample records 85,000 to 120,000 clones, under 90% being singletons. There are 16 residues in the CDR3. V shed 6 bases and J shed 2 bases, with 16 bases lying between them. CDR1 is WNHNN, CDR2 SYGVQD, per germline (reference sequence). This chain uses TRBV10-1 with TRBJ2-2; D possibly corresponds to TRBD2 (5 bases). Here the sequenced sample was peripheral blood, taken on day 0 of AZD1222 vaccination. The TCR comes from an adult in good health. This CDR3 reads CASRVRPRANTGELFF. The CDR3 nucleotides are TGCGCCAGCAGGGTGCGGCCGCGGGCTAACACCGGGGAGCTGTTTTTT.